The 27 T cell receptor beta chains below were found in one sample sequenced in a study of CD8 T cells in ankylosing spondylitis. TCRdb itself ran the 5' RACE reads through MiXCR, one entry per CDR3 protein. The table shows around 320,000 distinct CDR3 sequences, with less than 25% occurring only once. The sequenced sample consisted of blood, either unsorted or a sorted T cell fraction (not recorded which). Receptors originate from a female donor with ankylosing spondylitis or in good health (not recorded which).

The sample holds a few counts of this clonotype. The J gene is TRBJ2-3, the V gene TRBV21-1; TRBD2 is the table's D call and was not checked against the DNA. TRBV21-1 is a recognized pseudogene. The CDR3 covers 17 residues. CDR3 DNA: TGTGCCAGCAGCAACGGACTAGCGGGAGGGCCGACAGATACGCAGTATTTT. Translating it yields CASSNGLAGGPTDTQYF.

The V call is TRBV6-6, the J call TRBJ1-2; D is unclear. Germline loops: CDR1 MNHNY, CDR2 SVGAGI (reference sequence). This CDR3 is built from 13 residues. V was trimmed by 6 bases and J by 3 bases, leaving 11 bases between them. The CDR3 loop reads CASRPDKDYGYTF. CDR3 sequence (DNA): TGTGCCAGCAGGCCCGACAAAGACTATGGCTACACCTTC.

The J gene is TRBJ2-1, the V gene TRBV18, with TRBD2 matching 11 bases. The trim removed 4 bases at V and 14 bases at J, leaving 7 bases unmatched. The CDR3 runs 13 residues. From germline, CDR1 is KGHSH and CDR2 LQKENI. Written as DNA, the CDR3 is TGTGCCAGCTCACTTAGCGGGAGGGGAAGTGAGTTCTTC. It translates to CASSLSGRGSEFF.

This clonotype has just one count. V gene TRBV3-1 combines with J gene TRBJ2-5; a possible D gene is TRBD2 (6 bases). CDR1 is LGHDT, CDR2 YNNKEL, per germline (reference sequence). The CDR3 sequence is 16 residues long. The ends were cut back, 1 base at V and 5 bases at J, with 17 bases in the middle. This CDR3 reads CASSQVLLGGAETQYF. The DNA for the CDR3 is TGTGCCAGCAGCCAAGTCTTACTGGGCGGGGCGGAGACCCAGTACTTC.

This sequence joins TRBV11-2 and TRBJ2-2, with 8 bases identical to TRBD2. The CDR3 spans 15 residues. Germline CDR1 and CDR2: SGHAT and FQNNGV. The ends lost 5 bases at V and 5 bases at J; junction bases unmatched: 7. CDR3 amino acids: CASSTIAGRTGELFF. CDR3 DNA sequence: TGTGCCAGCAGCACCATAGCGGGAAGGACCGGGGAGCTGTTTTTT.

The table lists this clonotype with a few counts. V usage is TRBV4-2 and J usage is TRBJ1-2, with 8 bases that match TRBD1. V dropped 1 base and J dropped 7; count of bases not matched to a gene: 14. Germline values: CDR1 LGHNA, CDR2 YNFKEQ. CDR3 length equals 17 residues. The CDR3 spells CASSQVPHDRGIGGYTF. CDR3 nucleotide sequence: TGTGCCAGCAGCCAAGTACCTCACGACAGGGGAATCGGTGGCTACACCTTC.

This clonotype has more than one count but fewer than ten. The chain joins TRBV6-1 to TRBJ1-1; D ambiguous. V lost 3 bases and J 0 bases, leaving 8 bases between the germline ends. The CDR3 has 14 amino acids. The germline V gene has CDR1 MNHNS and CDR2 SASEGT. DNA for the CDR3: TGTGCCAGCAGTGACCCCGGACTGAACACTGAAGCTTTCTTT. Protein product: CASSDPGLNTEAFF.

This clonotype was observed at least ten times. CDR3 loop: CASRIDAQETQYF. In DNA form, the CDR3 reads TGTGCCAGTCGAATCGACGCCCAAGAGACCCAGTACTTC. The gene calls are TRBV12-3 or TRBV12-4 and TRBJ2-5; D ambiguous. V was cut by 9 bases and J by 1 base, with 12 bases left in between. This CDR3 spans 13 amino acids.

The chain has TRBV7-9 and TRBJ2-1, with 9 positions matching TRBD1. This CDR3 is 16 amino acids long. Germline V gene sequence: CDR1 SEHNR, CDR2 FQNEAQ (reference sequence). Trimming took 5 bases from V and 8 from J; bases not matched to a gene: 13. The CDR3 is CASSPRRRQGEDEQFF. The CDR3 region has the DNA TGTGCCAGCAGCCCCAGACGGAGACAGGGGGAAGATGAGCAGTTCTTC.

V is TRBV12-3 or TRBV12-4 and J is TRBJ1-2; 12 nucleotides match TRBD1. The CDR3 is made up of 16 amino acids. V dropped 4 bases and J dropped 5; count of bases not matched to a gene: 8. For the CDR3, the DNA is TGTGCCAGCAGTTGGGACAGGGGGCAGGGCCATTATGGCTACACCTTC. Its protein is CASSWDRGQGHYGYTF.

This clonotype was seen repeatedly, ten times or more. V gene TRBV15 combines with J gene TRBJ1-2; D uncertain. V was shortened by 0 bases and J by 8 bases, with 7 bases between the two germline ends. The germline gives CDR1 LNHNV, CDR2 YYDKDF (reference sequence). This CDR3 region has 12 residues. The chain's CDR3 is CATSRDIWGYTF. CDR3 nucleotide sequence: TGTGCCACCAGCAGAGATATCTGGGGCTACACCTTC.

This clonotype was found many times. The chain is built from TRBV29-1 and TRBJ1-2; TRBD1 agrees at 11 bases. Germline CDR1 SQVTM, CDR2 ANQGSEA. The CDR3 consists of 12 residues. V gave up 6 bases and J gave up 7 bases; unmatched junction bases: 4. For the CDR3, the DNA is TGCAGCGTAGGACAGGGGGCTGGTGGCTACACCTTC. As protein: CSVGQGAGGYTF.

This clonotype was seen more than once but under ten times. The chain has TRBV20-1 and TRBJ2-7, with D tentatively TRBD2 (6 bases). The length of the CDR3 is 12 residues. Germline CDR1 and CDR2: DFQATT and SNEGSKA (reference sequence). The CDR3 loop is CSGRDERYEQYF. In DNA form, the CDR3 reads TGCAGCGGGCGGGACGAGCGATACGAGCAGTACTTC.

The DNA for the CDR3 is TGTGCCAGCAGTTCCCCAGGGTGGGAGACCCAGTACTTC. Translating it yields CASSSPGWETQYF. The chain uses TRBV12-3 or TRBV12-4 and TRBJ2-5; possible D gene TRBD1, 5 bases. The length of the CDR3 is 13 residues. The V and J ends lost 4 bases and 5 bases respectively, with 11 bases between them.

This clonotype has ten or more counts. The gene calls are TRBV20-1 and TRBJ1-1; the D is unclear. The V gene lost 3 bases and the J gene lost 5 bases, with 13 bases spanning the gap. The CDR3 runs 13 residues. From germline, CDR1 is DFQATT and CDR2 SNEGSKA (reference sequence). The CDR3: CSASMTGGTEAFF. The DNA for the CDR3 is TGCAGTGCTAGTATGACGGGTGGAACTGAAGCTTTCTTT.

To note about this clonotype: At one of its ends the junction is not consistent with the germline gene, which may arise from a read error. The genes are TRBV5-1 and TRBJ1-1, with no clear D. The germline CDR1 and CDR2 sequences are SGHRS and YFSETQ. The CDR3 contains 11 residues. The CDR3 bases are TGCGCCGGCAGCTTGAACACTGAAGCTTTCTTT. Translated: CAGSLNTEAFF. Using reference TRBV5-1 and TRBJ1-1 for the parts outside the CDR3, the full variable domain is KAGVTQTPRYLIKTRGQQVTLSCSPISGHRSVSWYQQTPGQGLQFLFEYFSETQRNKGNFPGRFSGRQFSNSRSEMNVSTLELGDSALYLCAGSLNTEAFFGQGTRLTVV.

J is TRBJ1-6 and V is TRBV13, with 7 bases aligning to TRBD1. The CDR3 is 14 amino acids. In germline, CDR1 is PRHDT, CDR2 FYEKMQ (reference sequence). The V gene end was trimmed by 5 bases and the J gene end by 10 bases; junction bases not matched to a gene: 8. The DNA for the CDR3 is TGTGCCAGCAGCGTCGACAGGGCAGGGTCACCCCTCCACTTT. Protein sequence: CASSVDRAGSPLHF.

This clonotype appeared a few times. The chain employs TRBV18 and TRBJ1-1, with D possibly matching TRBD1 (6 bases). Germline lookup yields CDR1 KGHSH and CDR2 LQKENI. This CDR3 region has 14 residues. V lost 5 bases, J lost 1 base, and 11 bases lay in between. The CDR3 coding sequence is TGTGCCAGCTCAATATCCAGGGGGAACACTGAAGCTTTCTTT. Its translation: CASSISRGNTEAFF.

The sample holds a few counts of this clonotype. The CDR3 coding sequence is TGTGCCAGCAGCCAAGCACGGTCAAGCAATGAGCAGTTCTTC. Translated, it gives CASSQARSSNEQFF. The rearrangement joins TRBV14 to TRBJ2-1; D unclear. The germline gives CDR1 SGHDN, CDR2 FVKESK. The CDR3 has 14 amino acids. The V end was cut by 1 base, the J end by 6 bases, with 10 bases between.

This clonotype was detected a few times. The chain recombines TRBV2 with TRBJ1-2; 8 bases match TRBD1. Trimming at V came to 6 bases and at J to 4 bases, leaving 10 bases not matched to a gene. The CDR3 is 15 residues long. Germline CDR1 is SNHLY and CDR2 is FYNNEI. The CDR3 DNA follows: TGTGCCAGCAGACCGGACAGGGAGGGTAGCTATGGCTACACCTTC. This codes for CASRPDREGSYGYTF.

CDR3 loop: CSVEWGRMRNIQYF. CDR3 DNA: TGCAGCGTCGAATGGGGCCGAATGAGAAACATTCAGTACTTC. The chain recombines TRBV29-1 with TRBJ2-4, with D possibly being TRBD1 (5 bases). Germline CDR1 SQVTM, CDR2 ANQGSEA. Trimming pared 6 bases from V and 6 bases from J, leaving 18 bases between. This CDR3 has 14 amino acids.

The V gene is TRBV7-2, the J gene TRBJ2-1; TRBD2 aligns across 8 bases. Looked up from germline, CDR1 is SGHTA and CDR2 is FQGNSA. This CDR3 is built from 15 residues. The V gene end was trimmed by 1 base and the J gene end by 7 bases; junction bases not matched to a gene: 6. The chain's CDR3 is CASSLGLARSNEQFF. In DNA form, the CDR3 reads TGTGCCAGCAGCTTAGGACTAGCGAGGTCGAATGAGCAGTTCTTC.

This clonotype was seen repeatedly, ten times or more. DNA of the CDR3: TGTGCCAGCAGTTTAGACAGGCGCAATCAGCCCCAGCATTTT. This translates into CASSLDRRNQPQHF. The J gene is TRBJ1-5, the V gene TRBV12-3 or TRBV12-4; tentative D call: TRBD1 (5 bases). Trimming took off 1 base at V and 2 bases at J, with 6 bases between the two ends. The CDR3 is made up of 14 amino acids.

Notes on this clonotype: One end of the junction fails to match germline, which may point to a read error. J is TRBJ2-7 and V is TRBV5-1; TRBD2 agrees at 10 bases. Germline values: CDR1 SGHRS, CDR2 YFSETQ. The CDR3 is 15 residues long. The CDR3 region is CASSWASGRSFEQYF. As DNA, the CDR3 is TGCGCCAGCAGCTGGGCTAGCGGGAGATCCTTCGAGCAGTACTTC.

This chain connects TRBV11-2 to TRBJ2-4; TRBD2 aligns across 8 bases. The J segment lost 0 bases and the V segment lost 0 bases, leaving 10 bases of the junction unmatched. Germline V gene data show CDR1 as SGHAT and CDR2 as FQNNGV. The CDR3 runs 19 residues. The CDR3 reads CASSLDRGRLAGAKNIQYF. DNA of the CDR3: TGTGCCAGCAGCTTAGATCGGGGGCGGCTAGCGGGAGCCAAAAACATTCAGTACTTC.

The rearrangement joins TRBV20-1 to TRBJ2-7, with a possible D match to TRBD1 (5 bases). From germline, CDR1 is DFQATT and CDR2 SNEGSKA (reference sequence). V was pared by 1 base and J by 13 bases, with 20 bases between. The CDR3 consists of 13 residues. CDR3 sequence: CSARGVGAVAEYF. CDR3 coding DNA: TGCAGTGCTAGAGGGGTTGGGGCGGTCGCAGAATACTTC.

Only a few counts were recorded for this clonotype. Likely a read error: the CDR3 ends without its conserved phenylalanine or tryptophan. J is TRBJ2-2 and V is TRBV6-1; 10 nucleotides line up with TRBD1. The trim removed 5 bases at V and 1 base at J, leaving 4 bases unmatched. CDR3 size: 16 residues. Germline CDR1 is MNHNS and CDR2 is SASEGT. CDR3 in amino acids: CASSSGTGENTGELFY. CDR3 nucleotides: TGTGCCAGCAGTAGTGGGACAGGGGAGAACACCGGGGAGCTGTTTTAT.